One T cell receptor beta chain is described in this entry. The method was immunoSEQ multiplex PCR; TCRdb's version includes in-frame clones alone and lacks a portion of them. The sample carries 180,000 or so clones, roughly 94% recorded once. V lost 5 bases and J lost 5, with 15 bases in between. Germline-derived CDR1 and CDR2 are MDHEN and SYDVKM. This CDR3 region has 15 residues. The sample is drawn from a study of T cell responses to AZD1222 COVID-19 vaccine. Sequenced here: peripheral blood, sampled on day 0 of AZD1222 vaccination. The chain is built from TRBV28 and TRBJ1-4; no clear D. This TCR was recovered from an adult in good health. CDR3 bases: TGTGCCAGCAGTCCCCACAGCAACCGGAATGAAAAACTGTTTTTT. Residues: CASSPHSNRNEKLFF. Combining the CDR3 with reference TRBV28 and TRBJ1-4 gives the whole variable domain DVKVTQSSRYLVKRTGEKVFLECVQDMDHENMFWYRQDPGLGLRLIYFSYDVKMKEKGDIPEGYSVSREKKERFSLILESASTNQTSMYLCASSPHSNRNEKLFFGSGTQLSVL.